This TCR beta chain was identified during a study of T-cell memory formation after mild COVID-19. The ends were cut back, 3 bases at V and 3 bases at J, with 8 bases in the middle. The CDR3 contains 14 residues. Germline V gene data show CDR1 as MGHDK and CDR2 as SYGVNS. The TCR alpha and TCR beta cDNA libraries, bearing sample barcodes and UMIs, were generated by 5'RACE using constant-segment primers. TCRdb ran MiXCR on the 5' RACE reads and lists one entry per CDR3 protein. Among 200,000 to 250,000 distinct CDR3 sequences listed, more than 9% were seen once. This clonotype was observed a handful of times. Its cognate antigen is unknown. Study-level results: Of the contracting clones, CD4+ ones lay mainly in CM and EM, and CD8+ ones in EMRA. Some responding clones appeared in pre-infection memory, suggesting cross-reactive memory joined. Contracting clones from day 15 to 85 showed balanced CD4/CD8; later expanders favored CD4+.

Material for sequencing was PBMCs or a T cell subset sorted from them (not recorded which). This receptor was obtained from a man younger than 35 who had mild COVID-19 (a few samples of this study predate the infection). Cell type and time point are not known. The J gene is TRBJ1-4, the V gene TRBV25-1; D call uncertain. The CDR3 sequence is CASSDEAANEKLFF. CDR3 DNA sequence: TGTGCCAGCAGTGACGAAGCGGCTAATGAAAAACTGTTTTTT.